What follows are 25 T cell receptor beta chains derived from one specimen sequenced in a study of blood T cell repertoires in COVID-19. Clones were sequenced by immunoSEQ multiplex PCR, and TCRdb holds only the in-frame ones, with some missing. This sample has around 75,000 clones, with about four fifths found just once. Sequenced: peripheral blood. These receptors originate from a man aged 45-60 years with COVID-19, enrolled during active disease.

The V call is TRBV5-3, the J call TRBJ2-7; D remains ambiguous. TRBV5-3 is recorded as an ORF, its role being uncertain. The CDR3 has 12 residues. V dropped 3 bases and J dropped 9 bases, with 13 bases sitting between them. The CDR3, as DNA: TGTGCCAGAAGCTCACTGTTACGAGGGCAGTACTTC. The encoded protein is CARSSLLRGQYF.

The rearrangement joins TRBV5-1 to TRBJ2-5; weak D call: TRBD2 (5 bases). The CDR3 extends over 12 amino acids. From germline, CDR1 is SGHRS and CDR2 YFSETQ. The V end lost 4 bases, the J end lost 2 bases, and 6 bases lay between the germline ends. Here the CDR3 DNA reads TGCGCCAGCAGCACGGGACAAGAGACCCAGTACTTC. This encodes CASSTGQETQYF.

This chain connects TRBV6-2 or TRBV6-3 to TRBJ2-5; TRBD2 matches 9 bases. The V segment lost 0 bases and the J segment 3 bases; nucleotides outside the gene matches: 2. The CDR3 sequence is 15 residues long. Germline V lookup: CDR1 MNHEY, CDR2 SVGEGT. CDR3 nucleotide sequence: TGTGCCAGCAGTTACTCAGCTAGCGGGGAAGAGACCCAGTACTTC. Encoded protein: CASSYSASGEETQYF.

This chain joins TRBV5-1 and TRBJ1-3; D is perhaps TRBD1 (5 bases). Between the trimmed V and J ends, which lost 5 bases and 8 bases, there was a span of 17 bases. The CDR3 totals 14 residues. Germline V gene sequence: CDR1 SGHRS, CDR2 YFSETQ. The CDR3 sequence is CASRRRRDSDTIYF. CDR3 nucleotides: TGCGCCAGCAGGCGACGGAGGGACTCGGACACCATATATTTT.

This sequence joins TRBV4-2 and TRBJ2-3, with 7 bases aligning to TRBD2. The CDR3 loop spans 17 amino acids. CDR1 is LGHNA and CDR2 is YNFKEQ in the germline V gene. V lost 0 bases, J lost 0 bases, and 6 bases stayed unmatched. CDR3 protein: CASSQDGSGASTDTQYF. CDR3 DNA: TGTGCCAGCAGCCAAGATGGAAGCGGGGCTAGCACAGATACGCAGTATTTT.

This rearrangement joins TRBV9 to TRBJ2-1; the D is unclear. This CDR3 region has 13 residues. Trimming removed 3 bases at V and 5 bases at J, with 9 bases between. Looked up from germline, CDR1 is SGDLS and CDR2 is YYNGEE. CDR3 residues: CASSGDFHNEQFF. DNA of the CDR3: TGTGCCAGCAGCGGTGACTTCCACAATGAGCAGTTCTTC.

The chain links TRBV2 to TRBJ2-3; maybe TRBD2 (5 bases). Per germline, CDR1 SNHLY and CDR2 FYNNEI. This CDR3 is 13 amino acids long. Trimming removed 7 bases from V and 1 base from J, with 9 bases in between. CDR3 nucleotides: TGTGCCAGCAACGGGATTGGCACAGATACGCAGTATTTT. Its protein is CASNGIGTDTQYF.

The DNA of the CDR3 is TGCGCCAGCAGTGAGTCAGGACAGGGTAAATCTTTCTTT. Amino acid sequence: CASSESGQGKSFF. This chain links TRBV10-1 with TRBJ1-1; 8 nucleotides match TRBD1. CDR1 is WNHNN, CDR2 SYGVQD, per germline (reference sequence). V lost 0 bases, J lost 12 bases, and 6 bases stayed unmatched. The CDR3 totals 13 residues.

The chain links TRBV10-3 to TRBJ2-3, with TRBD2 matching 12 bases. The V and J ends lost 3 bases and 0 bases, in that order; junction bases with no gene match: 10. This CDR3 region has 19 residues. Germline CDR1 and CDR2: ENHRY and SYGVKD. The DNA of the CDR3 is TGTGCCATCAGTGACCTGATAACCGGGACTAGCGGGAGCACAGATACGCAGTATTTT. Translated, it gives CAISDLITGTSGSTDTQYF.

The chain carries TRBV4-2 and TRBJ2-3; D remains ambiguous. This CDR3 has 12 residues. From germline, CDR1 is LGHNA and CDR2 YNFKEQ. Trimming removed 5 bases from V and 5 bases from J, with 8 bases in between. The CDR3 region is CASSYRKDTQYF. The DNA of the CDR3 is TGTGCCAGCAGCTACAGAAAAGATACGCAGTATTTT.

The J gene is TRBJ2-1, the V gene TRBV5-1; 8 bases line up with TRBD2. This CDR3 region has 15 residues. Trimming removed 4 bases from V and 3 bases from J; junction bases left unmatched: 6. The germline V gene has CDR1 SGHRS and CDR2 YFSETQ. CDR3 loop: CASSDDGTSYNEQFF. The CDR3, as DNA: TGCGCCAGCAGCGACGACGGGACTAGCTACAATGAGCAGTTCTTC.

This chain links TRBV7-2 with TRBJ2-5; a possible D gene is TRBD2 (5 bases). CDR3 length equals 13 residues. Germline V CDR1 and CDR2: SGHTA, FQGNSA. Trimming stripped 5 bases from V and 1 base from J, with 8 bases between. The CDR3 spells CASSPGTQETQYF. The CDR3 region has the DNA TGTGCCAGCAGCCCGGGAACCCAAGAGACCCAGTACTTC.

This chain connects TRBV6-5 to TRBJ1-4; D ambiguous. Trimming stripped 10 bases from V and 7 bases from J, with 16 bases between. The CDR3 extends over 13 amino acids. From germline, CDR1 is MNHEY and CDR2 SVGAGI. DNA for the CDR3: TGTGCCACCTCGGAGGTATTTAGTGAAAAACTGTTTTTT. Its protein product is CATSEVFSEKLFF.

The chain links TRBV3-1 (or the pseudogene TRBV3-2) to TRBJ1-1; D gene unclear. The V end was cut by 2 bases, the J end by 1 base, with 8 bases between. The CDR3 sequence is 14 residues long. The V gene's germline CDR1 is LGHDT and CDR2 YNNKEL (reference sequence). This chain's CDR3 is CASSQRTSNTEAFF. The CDR3 DNA reads as TGTGCCAGCAGCCAAAGGACTTCGAACACTGAAGCTTTCTTT.

The rearrangement uses TRBV5-1 and TRBJ2-5; D might be TRBD2 (5 bases). This CDR3 has 14 amino acids. V was pared by 5 bases and J by 4 bases, with 15 bases between. Germline-derived CDR1 and CDR2 are SGHRS and YFSETQ. DNA for the CDR3: TGCGCCAGCAGACCCACCCTAGCAGGAGAGACCCAGTACTTC. It translates to CASRPTLAGETQYF.

This clone has just one count. V usage is TRBV18 and J usage is TRBJ2-7, with D maybe TRBD1 (5 bases). The V and J ends lost 2 bases and 6 bases respectively, with 11 bases between them. Germline-derived CDR1 and CDR2 are KGHSH and LQKENI. CDR3 length: 13 residues. CDR3 sequence: CASSPITGREQYF. Written as DNA, the CDR3 is TGTGCCAGCTCACCAATAACAGGACGCGAGCAGTACTTC.

V is TRBV3-1 (or the pseudogene TRBV3-2) and J is TRBJ2-1; D ambiguous. Trimming took 3 bases from V and 5 from J, leaving 8 bases between them. The CDR3 extends over 13 amino acids. Looked up from germline, CDR1 is LGHDT and CDR2 is YNNKEL (reference sequence). CDR3 sequence reads: CASSHHSNNEQFF. The CDR3 nucleotides read TGTGCCAGCAGCCATCACTCAAACAATGAGCAGTTCTTC.

V and J are TRBV19 and TRBJ2-7, with 11 positions matching TRBD2. The junction had 10 bases not matched to a gene; V was cut back by 5 bases and J by 1 base. In germline, CDR1 is LNHDA, CDR2 SQIVND (reference sequence). The CDR3 is 17 residues long. The CDR3 DNA is TGTGCCAGTAGTCACCTCCCCCTAGCGGGGGGATCCTACGAGCAGTACTTC. Amino acid sequence: CASSHLPLAGGSYEQYF.

The rearrangement links TRBV6-5 to TRBJ2-3; tentative D call: TRBD1 (6 bases). The CDR3 length is 15 residues. Germline V lookup: CDR1 MNHEY, CDR2 SVGAGI. V lost 0 bases to trimming and J lost 5 bases, with 12 bases between them. The CDR3 DNA sequence: TGTGCCAGCAGTTACTCGAGCTACAGGGAAGATACGCAGTATTTT. Amino acid sequence: CASSYSSYREDTQYF.

The chain links TRBV15 to TRBJ2-5; TRBD2 agrees at 7 bases. Per germline, CDR1 LNHNV and CDR2 YYDKDF (reference sequence). The CDR3 has 15 residues. V lost 1 base and J lost 5; bases outside the gene matches: 7. CDR3 coding DNA: TGTGCCACCAGCAGAGGGGGGGGAGTCTTGGAGACCCAGTACTTC. Translated: CATSRGGGVLETQYF.

V gene TRBV18 combines with J gene TRBJ1-5; D gene ambiguous. CDR3 length: 12 residues. V was trimmed by 3 bases and J by 6 bases, leaving 6 bases between them. CDR1 is KGHSH and CDR2 is LQKENI in the germline V gene. The CDR3, as DNA: TGTGCCAGCTCACCCGAGGGTCAGCCCCAGCATTTT. Residues: CASSPEGQPQHF.

This rearrangement joins TRBV7-6 to TRBJ1-4, with 10 bases lining up with TRBD1. The CDR3 contains 15 residues. V lost 5 bases to trimming and J lost 6 bases; unmatched junction nucleotides: 6. Per the germline V gene, CDR1 is SGHVS and CDR2 is FNYEAQ. CDR3: CASSSGTGDHEKLFF. CDR3 coding DNA: TGTGCCAGCAGCAGCGGGACAGGGGATCATGAAAAACTGTTTTTT.

The chain employs TRBV7-2 and TRBJ2-7; weak D call: TRBD2 (5 bases). Germline V gives CDR1 SGHTA, CDR2 FQGNSA. The CDR3 is 15 amino acids. Trimming shortened V by 2 bases and J by 2 bases, and 13 bases separated the two germline ends. The CDR3 spells CASSLQKTTTYEQYF. As DNA, the CDR3 is TGTGCCAGCAGCTTACAAAAGACTACCACCTACGAGCAGTACTTC.

The chain carries TRBV5-1 and TRBJ1-2, with 11 bases lining up with TRBD1. The CDR3 loop spans 18 amino acids. Germline loops: CDR1 SGHRS, CDR2 YFSETQ. V was pared by 0 bases and J by 6 bases, with 13 bases of the junction left unmatched. CDR3 sequence: CASSLVGTGGYFTDGYTF. DNA for the CDR3: TGCGCCAGCAGCTTGGTGGGGACAGGGGGTTATTTTACGGATGGCTACACCTTC.

The rearrangement joins TRBV7-2 to TRBJ2-1, with 10 bases that match TRBD1. In germline, CDR1 is SGHTA, CDR2 FQGNSA. The CDR3 spans 16 residues. J was trimmed by 5 bases and V by 3 bases; bases with no gene match: 7. CDR3 protein: CASSLAPGQGNNEQFF. The CDR3 nucleotides are TGTGCCAGCAGCTTGGCTCCGGGACAGGGGAACAATGAGCAGTTCTTC.